These T cell receptor beta chains were read from a single sample in a study of blood T cells in healthy people across ages. TCRdb redid the calling of the 5' RACE reads with MiXCR, one entry per CDR3 protein. The table lists some 320,000 distinct CDR3 sequences, around 30% of them singletons. The source material was blood. The receptors stem from a woman between 65 and 79 years old in good health. Both conserved end residues are part of each CDR3. Fields, in order: V gene, J gene, clone size, D gene, CDR3 DNA, CDR3 protein. The D gene is left open where the match is weak. A row's size may be missing; if present it is once, few, many or a size class.

V: TRBV7-3; J: TRBJ2-5; size: -; D: -; DNA: TGTGCCAGCAGCTATGGGCCTAGAGTGGAGACCCAGTACTTC; CDR3: CASSYGPRVETQYF
V: TRBV14; J: TRBJ2-1; size: -; D: -; DNA: TGTGCCAGCAGCCAATTTTCGACGAATGAGCAGTTCTTC; CDR3: CASSQFSTNEQFF
V: TRBV5-5; J: TRBJ2-4; size: many; D: TRBD2; DNA: TGTGCCAGCAGCTCAGCGCGGGGGGCATTGAACATTCAGTACTTC; CDR3: CASSSARGALNIQYF
V: TRBV12-3/TRBV12-4; J: TRBJ2-5; size: once; D: TRBD1; DNA: TGTGCCAGCAGTACAGGGGGCGGATCAGAGGCCCAGTACTTC; CDR3: CASSTGGGSEAQYF
V: TRBV6-2/TRBV6-3; J: TRBJ2-7; size: -; D: -; DNA: TGTGCCAGCAAGCCGCACGGCCAAGCGGAAAGCTCCTACGAGCAGTACTTC; CDR3: CASKPHGQAESSYEQYF
V: TRBV7-9; J: TRBJ2-7; size: -; D: -; DNA: TGTGCCAGCAGTTACGACCAATACCTGGGGCAGCAGTACTTC; CDR3: CASSYDQYLGQQYF
V: TRBV27; J: TRBJ2-1; size: -; D: TRBD2; DNA: TGTGCCAGCATTCCTCGGCTAGCGGGGGGCTACAATGAGCAGTTCTTC; CDR3: CASIPRLAGGYNEQFF
V: TRBV3-1; J: TRBJ2-7; size: -; D: -; DNA: TGTGCCAGCAGCCAAGCCGCAGGGGCCTACGAGCAGTACTTC; CDR3: CASSQAAGAYEQYF
V: TRBV27; J: TRBJ2-3; size: -; D: TRBD2; DNA: TGTACCAGCAGTTTATCTAGCGGGAGCTTCACAGATACGCAGTATTTT; CDR3: CTSSLSSGSFTDTQYF
V: TRBV5-1; J: TRBJ1-1; size: few; D: -; DNA: TGCGCCAGCAGCTCGATCCCCACAGGATCTGAGGCTTTCTTT; CDR3: CASSSIPTGSEAFF
V: TRBV12-3/TRBV12-4; J: TRBJ2-3; size: few; D: -; DNA: TGTGCCAGCAGTCAAGAACGAGGAGATACGCAGTATTTT; CDR3: CASSQERGDTQYF
V: TRBV28; J: TRBJ1-5; size: -; D: -; DNA: TGTGCCAGCATTACCACAGGGACTGGTCGGTCCCAGCATTTT; CDR3: CASITTGTGRSQHF
V: TRBV29-1; J: TRBJ1-1; size: -; D: -; DNA: TGCAGCGTTGGGGGGGGGCCGAACACTGAAGCTTTCTTT; CDR3: CSVGGGPNTEAFF
V: TRBV28; J: TRBJ2-7; size: -; D: TRBD2; DNA: TGTGCCAGCAGGAGGAGTAGGGAAGCGGGAGCGAACGAGCAGTACTTC; CDR3: CASRRSREAGANEQYF
V: TRBV7-2; J: TRBJ2-3; size: many; D: TRBD2; DNA: TGTGCCAGCAGCTTAGCTAGCGGGAGAATGGATACGCAGTATTTT; CDR3: CASSLASGRMDTQYF
V: TRBV29-1; J: TRBJ2-5; size: -; D: TRBD2; DNA: TGCAGCTCTATAGCGGGAGGGCTTGTCCAGCTCTTC; CDR3: CSSIAGGLVQLF
V: TRBV20-1; J: TRBJ2-7; size: -; D: -; DNA: TGCAGTGCTAGAGAGGAACGGCCCTCCTACGAGCAGTACTTC; CDR3: CSAREERPSYEQYF
V: TRBV20-1; J: TRBJ2-1; size: many; D: -; DNA: TGCAGTGCTTCCGACAGGACTAGGGTTTACAATGAGCAGTTCTTC; CDR3: CSASDRTRVYNEQFF
V: TRBV7-2; J: TRBJ2-1; size: once; D: TRBD2; DNA: TGTGCCAGCAGCCCCCGGACTAGCGGGAGGTACAATGAGCAGTTCTTC; CDR3: CASSPRTSGRYNEQFF
V: TRBV7-2; J: TRBJ2-1; size: -; D: TRBD2; DNA: TGTGCCAGCAGACGTCCGGGACTAGCGTACAATGAGCAGTTCTTC; CDR3: CASRRPGLAYNEQFF
V: TRBV10-3; J: TRBJ2-3; size: few; D: -; DNA: TGTGCCATCAGTCCCGACCGAACAGATACGCAGTATTTT; CDR3: CAISPDRTDTQYF
V: TRBV7-2; J: TRBJ1-4; size: -; D: -; DNA: TGTGCCAGCAACTTAGGGGGATTTGAAAAACTGTTTTTT; CDR3: CASNLGGFEKLFF
V: TRBV20-1; J: TRBJ1-4; size: few; D: TRBD1; DNA: TGCAGTGCGAAGACAGGGGTTATAGCTAATGAAAAACTGTTTTTT; CDR3: CSAKTGVIANEKLFF
V: TRBV28; J: TRBJ1-1; size: few; D: -; DNA: TGTGCCAGCAGTTTTTCCGAGGGGGTAACTGAAGCTTTCTTT; CDR3: CASSFSEGVTEAFF
V: TRBV11-2; J: TRBJ2-1; size: -; D: -; DNA: TGTGCCAGCAGCTTAGCACTAGGGCAGTTCTTC; CDR3: CASSLALGQFF
V: TRBV9; J: TRBJ2-1; size: -; D: TRBD2; DNA: TGTGCCAGCAGCCCAAAAATGACTAGCGGTCGAGTCGGGGTCTACAATGAGCAGTTCTTC; CDR3: CASSPKMTSGRVGVYNEQFF
V: TRBV6-5; J: TRBJ1-1; size: -; D: TRBD1; DNA: TGTGCCAGCAGTAAGACAGGGAATGAGCGAGTAGCTTTCTTT; CDR3: CASSKTGNERVAFF
V: TRBV29-1; J: TRBJ1-1; size: many; D: -; DNA: TGCAGCGTTGAAGATCCGGGGGTGAACACTGAAGCTTTCTTT; CDR3: CSVEDPGVNTEAFF
V: TRBV11-2; J: TRBJ2-4; size: many; D: -; DNA: TGTGCCAGCAGCTTAGATCGGGAGCGGCCCAAAAACATTCAGTACTTC; CDR3: CASSLDRERPKNIQYF
V: TRBV10-3; J: TRBJ1-1; size: few; D: -; DNA: TGTGCCATCAGTGAGTCGGGAGGGGCGAGAGCTGAAGCTTTCTTT; CDR3: CAISESGGARAEAFF
V: TRBV6-5; J: TRBJ2-5; size: -; D: -; DNA: TGTGCCAGCAGTCCTACGATATCGGTTGGTACCCAGTACTTC; CDR3: CASSPTISVGTQYF
V: TRBV2; J: TRBJ1-5; size: -; D: -; DNA: TGTACCAGCAGTTCGGGGGTGTCGGATCAGCCCCAGCATTTT; CDR3: CTSSSGVSDQPQHF
V: TRBV5-1; J: TRBJ2-2; size: -; D: -; DNA: TGCGCCAGCAGCTTGGAGACAGGTTGGACCGGGGAGCTGTTTTTT; CDR3: CASSLETGWTGELFF
V: TRBV12-3/TRBV12-4; J: TRBJ2-2; size: few; D: -; DNA: TGTGCCAGCAGCTCCTTAGGTGGGCCCGGGGAGCTGTTTTTT; CDR3: CASSSLGGPGELFF
V: TRBV7-9; J: TRBJ2-1; size: -; D: TRBD1; DNA: TGTGCCAGCAGCGAAGGGACAGGGGCCAGGGATGAGCAGTTCTTC; CDR3: CASSEGTGARDEQFF
V: TRBV19; J: TRBJ2-2; size: few; D: -; DNA: TGTGCCAGTAGTTTAACAGGGCCCACCGGGGAGCTGTTTTTT; CDR3: CASSLTGPTGELFF
V: TRBV7-3; J: TRBJ2-3; size: -; D: TRBD2; DNA: TGTGCCAGCAGCCTGGGACTACCCCAGGCCACAGATACGCAGTATTTT; CDR3: CASSLGLPQATDTQYF
V: TRBV4-3; J: TRBJ2-3; size: -; D: -; DNA: TGCGCCAGCAGCCAAGGGACCCAGGGGGGCCGCACAGATACGCAGTATTTT; CDR3: CASSQGTQGGRTDTQYF
V: TRBV20-1; J: TRBJ2-7; size: -; D: -; DNA: TGCAGTGCTAGAGATGCTGGGCCAAACTCCTACGAGCAGTACTTC; CDR3: CSARDAGPNSYEQYF
V: TRBV12-3/TRBV12-4; J: TRBJ2-1; size: many; D: -; DNA: TGTGCCAGCGAGAAAGGACAGAGAGCCAATGAGCAGTTCTTC; CDR3: CASEKGQRANEQFF
V: TRBV28; J: TRBJ2-1; size: many; D: -; DNA: TGTGCCAGCAGTCGGAGCGGAGCCTACAATGAGCAGTTCTTC; CDR3: CASSRSGAYNEQFF
V: TRBV20-1; J: TRBJ2-7; size: many; D: TRBD1; DNA: TGCAGTGCTAACAAACCGGGACAGGGGAAGGTGGAGCAGTACTTC; CDR3: CSANKPGQGKVEQYF
V: TRBV2; J: TRBJ1-4; size: -; D: -; DNA: TGTGCCAGCAGCGTTCAGGGTAGCCTAAATGAAAAACTGTTTTTT; CDR3: CASSVQGSLNEKLFF
V: TRBV3-1; J: TRBJ2-5; size: few; D: -; DNA: TGTGCCAGCAGCGTCCTTATAGGAGAGACCCAGTACTTC; CDR3: CASSVLIGETQYF
V: TRBV28; J: TRBJ2-3; size: -; D: TRBD1; DNA: TGTGCCAGCAGTGGCCGGACAGGGGGCACAGATACGCAGTATTTT; CDR3: CASSGRTGGTDTQYF
V: TRBV9; J: TRBJ1-5; size: -; D: -; DNA: TGTGCCAGCAGCGTAGGTGGGCAGGGCAATCAGCCCCAGCATTTT; CDR3: CASSVGGQGNQPQHF
V: TRBV18; J: TRBJ1-4; size: few; D: -; DNA: TGTGCCAGCTCACCAAGGGGAGATGAAAAACTGTTTTTT; CDR3: CASSPRGDEKLFF
V: TRBV29-1; J: TRBJ2-6; size: -; D: -; DNA: TGCAGCGCGGGCTCTGGGGCCAACGTCCTGACTTTC; CDR3: CSAGSGANVLTF
V: TRBV28; J: TRBJ2-1; size: many; D: TRBD1; DNA: TGTGCCAGCAGTCCCGTCGGGACAGGGAAATTCTTC; CDR3: CASSPVGTGKFF